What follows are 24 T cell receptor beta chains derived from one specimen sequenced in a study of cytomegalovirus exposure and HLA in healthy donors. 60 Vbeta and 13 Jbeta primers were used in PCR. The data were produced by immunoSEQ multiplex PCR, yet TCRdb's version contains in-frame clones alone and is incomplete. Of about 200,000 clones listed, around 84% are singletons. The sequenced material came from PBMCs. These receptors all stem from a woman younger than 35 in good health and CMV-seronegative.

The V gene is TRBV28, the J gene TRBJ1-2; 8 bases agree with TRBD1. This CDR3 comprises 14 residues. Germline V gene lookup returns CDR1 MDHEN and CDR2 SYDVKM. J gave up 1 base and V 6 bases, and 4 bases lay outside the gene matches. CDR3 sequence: CASSLDRGNYGYTF. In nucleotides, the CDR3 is TGTGCCAGCAGCCTCGACAGGGGTAACTATGGCTACACCTTC.

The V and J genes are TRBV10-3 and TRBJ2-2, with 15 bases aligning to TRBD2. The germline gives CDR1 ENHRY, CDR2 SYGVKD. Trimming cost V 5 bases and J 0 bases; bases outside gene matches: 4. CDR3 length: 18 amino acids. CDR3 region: CAISRGLAGGPNTGELFF. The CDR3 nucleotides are TGTGCCATCAGTCGCGGACTAGCGGGAGGGCCGAACACCGGGGAGCTGTTTTTT.

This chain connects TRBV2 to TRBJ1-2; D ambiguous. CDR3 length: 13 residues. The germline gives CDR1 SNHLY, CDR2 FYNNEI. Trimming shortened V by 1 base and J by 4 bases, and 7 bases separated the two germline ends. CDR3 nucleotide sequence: TGTGCCAGCAGTGAAGGTCGGAGCTATGGCTACACCTTC. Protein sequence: CASSEGRSYGYTF. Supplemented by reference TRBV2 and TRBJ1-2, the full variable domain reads EPEVTQTPSHQVTQMGQEVILRCVPISNHLYFYWYRQILGQKVEFLVSFYNNEISEKSEIFDDQFSVERPDGSNFTLKIRSTKLEDSAMYFCASSEGRSYGYTFGSGTRLTVV.

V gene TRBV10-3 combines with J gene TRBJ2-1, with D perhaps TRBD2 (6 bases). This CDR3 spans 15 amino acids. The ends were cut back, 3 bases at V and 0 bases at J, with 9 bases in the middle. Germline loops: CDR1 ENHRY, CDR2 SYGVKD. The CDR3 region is CAISERGSSYNEQFF. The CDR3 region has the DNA TGTGCCATCAGTGAACGGGGGAGCTCCTACAATGAGCAGTTCTTC.

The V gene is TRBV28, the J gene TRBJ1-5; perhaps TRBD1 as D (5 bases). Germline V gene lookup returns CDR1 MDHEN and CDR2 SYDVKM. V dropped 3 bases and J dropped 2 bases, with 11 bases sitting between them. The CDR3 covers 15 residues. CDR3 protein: CASSFARVRNQPQHF. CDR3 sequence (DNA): TGTGCCAGCAGTTTCGCCAGGGTGCGCAATCAGCCCCAGCATTTT.

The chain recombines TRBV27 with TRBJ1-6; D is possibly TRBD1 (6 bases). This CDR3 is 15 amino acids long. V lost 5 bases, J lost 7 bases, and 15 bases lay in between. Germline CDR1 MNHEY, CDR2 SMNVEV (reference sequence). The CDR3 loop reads CASSQTGWLNSPLHF. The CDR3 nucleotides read TGTGCCAGCAGTCAAACAGGGTGGTTAAATTCACCCCTCCACTTT.

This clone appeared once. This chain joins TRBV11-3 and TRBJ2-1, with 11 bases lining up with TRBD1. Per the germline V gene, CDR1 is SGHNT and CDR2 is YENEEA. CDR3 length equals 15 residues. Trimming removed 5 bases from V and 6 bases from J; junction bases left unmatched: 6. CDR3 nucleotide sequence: TGTGCCAGCAGCCGTTCCGGACAGGGGGCCAATGAGCAGTTCTTC. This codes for CASSRSGQGANEQFF.

CDR3 bases: TGTGCCAGCAGACAGGGGGTCGGGCAGCCCCAGCATTTT. As protein: CASRQGVGQPQHF. V is TRBV6-5 and J is TRBJ1-5; the match to TRBD1 covers 8 bases. V lost 6 bases and J lost 7; bases outside the gene matches: 5. The germline V gene has CDR1 MNHEY and CDR2 SVGAGI. This CDR3 has 13 amino acids.

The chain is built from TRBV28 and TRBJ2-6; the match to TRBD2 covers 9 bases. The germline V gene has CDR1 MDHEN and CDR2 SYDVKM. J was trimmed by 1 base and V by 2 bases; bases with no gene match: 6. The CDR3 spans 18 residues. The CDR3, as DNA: TGTGCCAGCAGTTTAGCGGGAGGGCCTCAGTCTGGGGCCAACGTCCTGACTTTC. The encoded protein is CASSLAGGPQSGANVLTF.

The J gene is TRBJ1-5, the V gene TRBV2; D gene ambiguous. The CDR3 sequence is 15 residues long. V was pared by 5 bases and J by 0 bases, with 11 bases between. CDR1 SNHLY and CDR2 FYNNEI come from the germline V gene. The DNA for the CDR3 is TGTGCCAGCAGTCGGCACGACTATAGCAATCAGCCCCAGCATTTT. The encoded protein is CASSRHDYSNQPQHF.

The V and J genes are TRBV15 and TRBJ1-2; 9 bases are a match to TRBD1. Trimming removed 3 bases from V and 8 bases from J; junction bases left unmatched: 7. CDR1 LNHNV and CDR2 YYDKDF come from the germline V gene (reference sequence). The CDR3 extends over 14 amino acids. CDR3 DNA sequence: TGTGCCACCAGCAGTGGGGGACAGGGATTGGGCTACACCTTC. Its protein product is CATSSGGQGLGYTF.

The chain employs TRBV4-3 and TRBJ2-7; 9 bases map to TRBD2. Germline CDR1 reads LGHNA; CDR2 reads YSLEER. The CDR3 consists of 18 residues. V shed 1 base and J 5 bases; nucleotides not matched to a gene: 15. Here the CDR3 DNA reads TGCGCCAGCAGCCAAGTAGCGGGAGCGGGACCAGGATGGGACGAGCAGTACTTC. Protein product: CASSQVAGAGPGWDEQYF.

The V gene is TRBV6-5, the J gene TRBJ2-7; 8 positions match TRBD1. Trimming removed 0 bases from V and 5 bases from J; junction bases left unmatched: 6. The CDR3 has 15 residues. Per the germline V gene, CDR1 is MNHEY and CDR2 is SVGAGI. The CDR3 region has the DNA TGTGCCAGCAGTTACTCGCGGACAGGGCTGAACGAGCAGTACTTC. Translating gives CASSYSRTGLNEQYF.

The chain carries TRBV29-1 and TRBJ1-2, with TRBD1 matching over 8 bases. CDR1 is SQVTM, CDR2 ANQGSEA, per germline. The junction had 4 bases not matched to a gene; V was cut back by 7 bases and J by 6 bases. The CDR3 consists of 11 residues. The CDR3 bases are TGCAGCGGGACAGGGAGTAATGGCTACACCTTC. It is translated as CSGTGSNGYTF.

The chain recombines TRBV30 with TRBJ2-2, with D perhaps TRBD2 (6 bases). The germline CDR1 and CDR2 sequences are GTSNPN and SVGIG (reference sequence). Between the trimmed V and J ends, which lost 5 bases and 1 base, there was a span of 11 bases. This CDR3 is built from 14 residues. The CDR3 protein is CAWGRTMNTGELFF. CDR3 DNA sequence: TGTGCCTGGGGTCGGACTATGAACACCGGGGAGCTGTTTTTT.

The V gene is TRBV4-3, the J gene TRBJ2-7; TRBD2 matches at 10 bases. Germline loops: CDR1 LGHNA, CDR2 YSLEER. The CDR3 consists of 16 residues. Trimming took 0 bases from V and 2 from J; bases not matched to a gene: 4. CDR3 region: CASSQDRGTSAYEQYF. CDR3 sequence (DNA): TGCGCCAGCAGCCAAGATAGAGGGACTAGCGCCTACGAGCAGTACTTC.

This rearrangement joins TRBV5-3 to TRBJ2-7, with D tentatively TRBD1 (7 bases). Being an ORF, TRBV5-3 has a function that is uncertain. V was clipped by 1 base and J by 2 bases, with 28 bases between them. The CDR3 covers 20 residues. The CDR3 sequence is CARSLTRDSAWRDGAYEQYV. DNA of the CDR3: TGTGCCAGAAGCTTGACACGGGACAGCGCCTGGAGGGACGGAGCCTACGAGCAGTACGTC.

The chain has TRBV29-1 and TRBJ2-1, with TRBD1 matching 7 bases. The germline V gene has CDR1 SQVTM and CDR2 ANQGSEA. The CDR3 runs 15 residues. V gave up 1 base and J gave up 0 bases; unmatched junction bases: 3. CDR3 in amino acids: CSVEGQGDSYNEQFF. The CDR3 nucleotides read TGCAGCGTTGAAGGACAGGGTGACTCCTACAATGAGCAGTTCTTC.

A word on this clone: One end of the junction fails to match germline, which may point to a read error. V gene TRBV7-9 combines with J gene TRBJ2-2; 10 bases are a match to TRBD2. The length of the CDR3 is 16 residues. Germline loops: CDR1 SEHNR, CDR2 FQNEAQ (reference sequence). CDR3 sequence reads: CSSSLYGTSVSGELFF. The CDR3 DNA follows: TGTTCCAGCAGCTTATACGGGACTAGCGTATCCGGGGAGCTGTTTTTT.

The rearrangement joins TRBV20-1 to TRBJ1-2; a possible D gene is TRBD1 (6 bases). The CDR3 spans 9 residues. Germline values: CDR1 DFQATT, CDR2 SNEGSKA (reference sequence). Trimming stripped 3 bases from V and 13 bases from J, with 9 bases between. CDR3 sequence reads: CSARQGGTF. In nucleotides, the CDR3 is TGCAGTGCTAGGCAAGGGGGCACCTTC.

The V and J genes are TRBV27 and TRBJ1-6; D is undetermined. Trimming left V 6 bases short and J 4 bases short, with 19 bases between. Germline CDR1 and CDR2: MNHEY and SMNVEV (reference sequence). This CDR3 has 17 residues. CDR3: CASRAFAFQRYNSPLHF. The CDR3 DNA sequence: TGTGCCAGCAGAGCGTTTGCTTTCCAACGTTATAATTCACCCCTCCACTTT.

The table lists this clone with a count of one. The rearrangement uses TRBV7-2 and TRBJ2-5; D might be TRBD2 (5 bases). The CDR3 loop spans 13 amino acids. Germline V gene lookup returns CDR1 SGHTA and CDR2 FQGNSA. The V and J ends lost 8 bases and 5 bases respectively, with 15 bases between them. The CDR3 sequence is CASGSGLGETQYF. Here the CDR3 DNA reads TGTGCCAGCGGGTCGGGGTTAGGGGAGACCCAGTACTTC.

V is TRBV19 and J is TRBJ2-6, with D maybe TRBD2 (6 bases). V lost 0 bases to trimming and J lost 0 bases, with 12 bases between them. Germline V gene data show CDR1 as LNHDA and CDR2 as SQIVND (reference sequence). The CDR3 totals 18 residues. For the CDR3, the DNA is TGTGCCAGTAGTATAGATCTTGGGAGGAGCTCTGGGGCCAACGTCCTGACTTTC. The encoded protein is CASSIDLGRSSGANVLTF. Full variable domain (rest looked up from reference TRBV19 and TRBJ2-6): DGGITQSPKYLFRKEGQNVTLSCEQNLNHDAMYWYRQDPGQGLRLIYYSQIVNDFQKGDIAEGYSVSREKKESFPLTVTSAQKNPTAFYLCASSIDLGRSSGANVLTFGAGSRLTVL.

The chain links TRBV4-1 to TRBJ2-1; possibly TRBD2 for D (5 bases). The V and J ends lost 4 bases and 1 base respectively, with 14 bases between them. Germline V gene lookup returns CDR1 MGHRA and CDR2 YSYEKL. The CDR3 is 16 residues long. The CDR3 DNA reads TGCGCCAGCAGCCCCTTGGAACTAGTATCCTACAATGAGCAGTTCTTC. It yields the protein CASSPLELVSYNEQFF.